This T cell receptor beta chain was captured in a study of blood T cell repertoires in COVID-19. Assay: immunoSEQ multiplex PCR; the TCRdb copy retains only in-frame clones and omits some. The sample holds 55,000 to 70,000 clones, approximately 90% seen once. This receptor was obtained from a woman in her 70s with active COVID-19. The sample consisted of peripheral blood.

The CDR3 nucleotides are TGTGCCAGCAGGGGAACAGGGTGGGACACTGAAGCTTTCTTT. Amino acid sequence: CASRGTGWDTEAFF. The chain employs TRBV2 and TRBJ1-1, with a weak D call TRBD1 (6 bases). Germline V gene data show CDR1 as SNHLY and CDR2 as FYNNEI. The CDR3 is 14 residues long. The ends were cut back, 6 bases at V and 3 bases at J, with 14 bases in the middle.